Following are 5 T cell receptor beta chains from one sample sequenced in a study of blood T cell repertoires in COVID-19. Clones were sequenced by immunoSEQ multiplex PCR, and TCRdb holds only the in-frame ones, with some missing. The sample lists under 150,000 clones; around 83% were seen once. What was sequenced was peripheral blood. These receptors all stem from a man aged 35-49 years with active or convalescent COVID-19.

The J gene is TRBJ1-3, the V gene TRBV19; no definite D call. Per the germline V gene, CDR1 is LNHDA and CDR2 is SQIVND (reference sequence). This CDR3 region has 14 residues. The V and J ends lost 10 bases and 2 bases respectively, with 15 bases between them. The CDR3 loop is CATHRGFAGNTIYF. CDR3 in DNA: TGTGCCACTCATCGAGGGTTTGCTGGAAACACCATATATTTT.

This chain uses TRBV6-1 with TRBJ1-1, with a possible D match to TRBD1 (5 bases). This CDR3 comprises 13 residues. The V and J ends lost 9 bases and 4 bases respectively, with 15 bases between them. CDR1 is MNHNS, CDR2 SASEGT, per germline. The CDR3 nucleotides read TGTGCCAGTTCCCAGGGAATCGGCACTGAAGCTTTCTTT. It yields the protein CASSQGIGTEAFF.

The count of this clone is one. The rearrangement links TRBV10-2 to TRBJ1-3; TRBD1 might be the D (5 bases). This CDR3 comprises 15 residues. V was shortened by 7 bases and J by 0 bases, with 13 bases between the two germline ends. CDR1 and CDR2 (germline): WSHSY, SAAADI. The CDR3 sequence: CASTPGGISGNTIYF. The DNA of the CDR3 is TGCGCCAGCACCCCGGGGGGGATCTCTGGAAACACCATATATTTT.

The chain combines TRBV6-5 with TRBJ2-2, with TRBD1 matching 7 bases. The CDR3 length is 15 residues. After removal of 6 bases from V and 6 bases from J, the junction contained 10 bases not matched to a gene. Germline CDR1 and CDR2: MNHEY and SVGAGI. The CDR3, as DNA: TGTGCCAGCAGCCCGGACAGGATTGTAGCCGGGGAGCTGTTTTTT. This encodes CASSPDRIVAGELFF.

The chain combines TRBV19 with TRBJ1-2; TRBD1 is a possible D gene (6 bases). CDR1 is LNHDA, CDR2 SQIVND, per germline (reference sequence). The CDR3 extends over 12 amino acids. V was trimmed by 1 base and J by 10 bases, leaving 10 bases between them. The CDR3 region has the DNA TGTGCCAGTAGTATAGGACAGGAGGTCTACACCTTC. Protein sequence: CASSIGQEVYTF. Full variable domain (remainder filled in from reference TRBV19 and TRBJ1-2): DGGITQSPKYLFRKEGQNVTLSCEQNLNHDAMYWYRQDPGQGLRLIYYSQIVNDFQKGDIAEGYSVSREKKESFPLTVTSAQKNPTAFYLCASSIGQEVYTFGSGTRLTVV.